This T cell receptor beta chain was documented in a study of blood T cells in healthy people across ages (dated by TCRdb to 2014 to 2015). Some background on the complete study: In model experiments, template switching captured about one uniquely barcoded TCR beta cDNA molecule for every two T cells. Donors were grouped into four age groups: young (average roughly 17 years), middle-aged (39), aged (around 60) and long-lived (around 80). For two donors (one aged 18 to 30 and one aged 80 or older), the study analyzed two additional independent replicas of 1 million unique cDNA reads from the same blood draw. Using deep sequencing normalized with unique cDNA molecular identifiers, the study measured how TCR beta repertoire diversity changes with age.

Donors were a few dozen systemically healthy Caucasian individuals from Russia aged roughly 6 to 95 years. Each donor gave approximately 10 milliliters of peripheral blood, collected into EDTA-treated Vacutainer tubes. Ficoll-Paque density-gradient centrifugation was used to isolate PBMCs, with at least 6 million per sample. Trizol reagent was used to extract total RNA from PBMCs, with at least 5.5 micrograms per sample. For every donor, flow cytometry on a PBMC aliquot measured the percentage of naive CD45RAhigh/CD27high T cells. V and J are truncated by 4 bases and 8 bases respectively, leaving an intervening sequence of 14 bases. Taken from cysteine to phenylalanine, the CDR3 has 13 residues. Only the CDR3 part of the read is kept: 39 bases, read in frame from the first base. As concerns this clonotype: Its antigen is not yet known. No base quality values were provided; no much bigger clone lies one nucleotide off.

Library preparation was by 5' RACE. The run used an Illumina HiSeq 2500. A second roughly 6 to 12 cycle PCR used a sample-barcoded 5' primer and a J-beta primer mix. A template-switch 5' adaptor carrying 12 random nucleotides introduced a unique molecular identifier onto each TCR beta cDNA molecule. At least 3 million CDR3-containing paired-end reads were obtained from each sample. All of the RNA was converted into first-strand cDNA using the Mint cDNA synthesis kit, with a TRBC-specific oligonucleotide serving as the primer. Following uracil-DNA glycosylase treatment, a first 18-cycle PCR with universal primers M1SS and BC2_uni_R was performed on all cDNA. The published analysis was carried out like this. Each sample was normalized by randomly selecting 1 million high-quality reads, each carrying a distinct molecular identifier. Reads sharing molecular identifiers were discarded rather than binned into consensus sequences. CDR3 identification, clonotype clustering and error correction used MiTCR with a Q25 quality threshold and the strictest error-elimination algorithm. A nonparametric unseen species model with Euler transformation was used to estimate lower-bound total TCR beta diversity. TCRdb cleaned the public reads at Q25 with fastp, built clones with MiXCR and kept in-frame beta chains. Entries that share a CDR3 protein sequence are merged under the most common genes and DNA. The V and J calls and clone size are TCRdb's, not the authors'. The sample table holds 550,000 to 650,000 distinct CDR3 sequences, of which about 27% were seen once. The ten largest account for over 3.5% of the sample.

Broader findings and caveats from the paper: Estimates of total diversity from one million sequenced T cells were regarded as lower bounds and underestimates. As age increased, observed TCR beta diversity per million T cells dropped in a roughly linear way, and a significant reduction was already evident by age roughly 36. There was a strong correlation between observed TCR beta diversity and the percentage of naive T cells measured by flow cytometry. Because profiling used bulk unsorted PBMCs, naive and antigen-experienced compartments could not be compared conclusively. The long-lived group showed more naive CD4+ T cells, fewer expanded clones and increased TCR diversity than the aged group, suggesting age selection. Because donor CMV infection status was unknown, age-related changes in expanded clonotypes were potentially confounded.

In addition, the sample was reused for a study of T cells of mothers and their children. The second study's paper adds: Donors were nine systemically healthy Caucasian individuals: three mothers and their six children. cDNA synthesis used all of the extracted RNA, with approximately 1.4 ug of RNA in each 15 ul reaction. Sample barcodes and 2-4 random nucleotides were added via the M1S primer in the second PCR. More than 9 million TCR beta CDR3 reads were obtained from each mother, and 2.5 million to 3 million reads were obtained from each child. Thymic selection similarly shapes TCR recombination output in related and unrelated pairs, with minor effect from inherited differences. Normalized repertoire overlap in related mother-child pairs was always slightly higher than in unrelated mother-child pairs, but the difference was never significant. No persistent microchimeric T cell clones were detected, at a sensitivity of approximately 100 clones per million clonotypes. Deep NGS was used in the study to compare the TCR beta repertoires of mothers and children and to look for features that separate related mother-child pairs from unrelated individuals. On average, the children were around 11 +/- 4 years old, while the mothers were approximately 40 +/- 4 years old. Libraries were sequenced on Illumina HiSeq 2000 with 100+100 nt paired-end reads after adapter ligation with NEBNext reagents. Mother and child libraries were prepared a month apart and sequenced in separate runs to prevent cross-contamination. For each donor, between roughly 450,000 and 2,300,000 distinct TCR beta clonotypes were identified. Naive TCR beta clonotypes were estimated from low-frequency clonotypes matched to each donor's FACS-determined naive share, without sorting.

The sample was blood. The rearranged segments are TRBV12-3 or TRBV12-4 and TRBJ1-2; a confident D gene designation cannot be given. The sequence was obtained from a boy aged 2 to 10 in good health. This receptor has the CDR3 CASSSTILEGYTF. The nucleotide sequence reads TGTGCCAGCAGTTCAACCATACTCGAGGGCTACACCTTC.